This record covers a single T cell receptor (beta chain). The source of the sample is a study of blood T cell repertoires in COVID-19. The wider study: The samples span acute and convalescent COVID-19 from the United States, Italy and Spain.

The CDR3 is 16 amino acids. With 0 bases clipped from V and 15 bases from J, the junction kept 17 bases outside the gene matches. Germline V CDR1 and CDR2: LGHNA, YSLEER. TCRdb's table, derived via immunoSEQ multiplex PCR, lists solely in-frame clones and lacks some. The sample yields about 41,000 clones, about 90% seen once. The TCR originated in a man in his 60s with acute or convalescent COVID-19. The chain combines TRBV4-3 with TRBJ2-1, with 7 bases fitting TRBD2. Sequencing was done on a sample of peripheral blood. CDR3 loop: CASSQERRERRDPGFF. DNA for the CDR3: TGCGCCAGCAGCCAAGAGAGGCGGGAGAGGCGGGACCCTGGGTTCTTC.